What follows are 17 T cell receptor beta chains derived from one specimen sequenced in a study of T cell changes during pregnancy in multiple sclerosis. The data were produced by immunoSEQ multiplex PCR, yet TCRdb's version contains in-frame clones alone and is incomplete. The sample carries 30,000 to 40,000 clones, 90% recorded once. The specimen was peripheral blood, collected in the third trimester of pregnancy. These receptors were obtained from a female donor in good health, enrolled as a control in a pregnancy study.

This chain connects TRBV2 to TRBJ2-3; 9 bases are a match to TRBD1. Germline-derived CDR1 and CDR2 are SNHLY and FYNNEI. The V and J ends lost 6 bases and 4 bases, in that order; junction bases with no gene match: 8. The CDR3 sequence is 15 residues long. The CDR3 sequence: CASRQGARRADTQYF. The CDR3, as DNA: TGTGCCAGCAGACAGGGGGCAAGGAGGGCAGATACGCAGTATTTT. Full variable domain (missing parts from reference TRBV2 and TRBJ2-3): EPEVTQTPSHQVTQMGQEVILRCVPISNHLYFYWYRQILGQKVEFLVSFYNNEISEKSEIFDDQFSVERPDGSNFTLKIRSTKLEDSAMYFCASRQGARRADTQYFGPGTRLTVL.

The chain carries TRBV4-3 and TRBJ1-5; perhaps TRBD1 as D (5 bases). Deletions cut 0 bases from V and 1 base from J, with 13 bases between. Germline assignment: CDR1 LGHNA and CDR2 YSLEER. The CDR3 totals 17 residues. The DNA of the CDR3 is TGCGCCAGCAGCCAAGAGTGGCAGGGAAGGAGCAATCAGCCCCAGCATTTT. Protein: CASSQEWQGRSNQPQHF.

The chain links TRBV15 to TRBJ2-1; D unclear. The germline V gene has CDR1 LNHNV and CDR2 YYDKDF (reference sequence). The CDR3 is 19 amino acids. Trimming removed 6 bases from V and 2 bases from J, with 26 bases in between. CDR3 coding DNA: TGTGCCACCAGTAGTTCTCCCCTGATCGAACCTAGTGCCTACAATGAGCAGTTCTTC. As protein: CATSSSPLIEPSAYNEQFF.

The chain carries TRBV27 and TRBJ2-6, with a tentative D call TRBD1 (6 bases). Germline loops: CDR1 MNHEY, CDR2 SMNVEV (reference sequence). Deletions cut 6 bases from V and 0 bases from J, with 9 bases between. The CDR3 spans 15 residues. The CDR3 bases are TGTGCCAGCAGCCGGACAGACTCTGGGGCCAACGTCCTGACTTTC. It specifies CASSRTDSGANVLTF.

This rearrangement joins TRBV29-1 to TRBJ1-2; D perhaps matches TRBD1 (6 bases). The CDR3 length is 13 residues. Trimming stripped 3 bases from V and 2 bases from J, with 10 bases between. Germline loops: CDR1 SQVTM, CDR2 ANQGSEA. The CDR3 is CSVDQGGNYGYTF. The CDR3, as DNA: TGCAGCGTTGACCAAGGGGGAAACTATGGCTACACCTTC.

The V gene is TRBV29-1, the J gene TRBJ1-2; TRBD1 agrees at 10 bases. CDR3 length equals 18 residues. With 3 bases clipped from V and 4 bases from J, the junction kept 17 bases outside the gene matches. Germline lookup yields CDR1 SQVTM and CDR2 ANQGSEA. CDR3 in amino acids: CSVDEAGTGVNPIYGYTF. The DNA of the CDR3 is TGCAGCGTTGACGAAGCAGGGACAGGGGTGAACCCCATCTATGGCTACACCTTC.

The chain combines TRBV30 with TRBJ2-5; 7 nucleotides align to TRBD2. The end of the DNA is better explained by TRBJ2-7, so the J call may be wrong. Germline lookup yields CDR1 GTSNPN and CDR2 SVGIG (reference sequence). The CDR3 extends over 15 amino acids. The CDR3 nucleotides read TGTGCCTGGACTTTGACCGGGAGCGGGAAGTACGAGCAGTACTTC. Protein: CAWTLTGSGKYEQYF.

There are a few counts of this clone. This chain connects TRBV18 to TRBJ1-4; D is perhaps TRBD1 (6 bases). The germline V gene has CDR1 KGHSH and CDR2 LQKENI. The CDR3 spans 14 residues. The V end was cut by 4 bases, the J end by 6 bases, with 12 bases between. The CDR3 spells CASSRGGLDEKLFF. CDR3 coding DNA: TGTGCCAGCTCACGGGGGGGCCTGGATGAAAAACTGTTTTTT.

This chain uses TRBV28 with TRBJ2-7; TRBD2 might be the D (5 bases). There are 14 residues in the CDR3. Trimming removed 7 bases from V and 2 bases from J, with 15 bases in between. The germline V gene has CDR1 MDHEN and CDR2 SYDVKM. In DNA, the CDR3 is TGTGCCAGCACGGCGGGCCGAACCCCCTACGAGCAGTACTTC. Its protein product is CASTAGRTPYEQYF.

This clone was found once. The chain joins TRBV14 to TRBJ1-2; D call uncertain. There are 15 residues in the CDR3. Germline lookup yields CDR1 SGHDN and CDR2 FVKESK. V was clipped by 1 base and J by 4 bases, with 13 bases between them. CDR3 sequence (DNA): TGTGCCAGCAGCCAAGGGGCTTTAGCGGGCTATGGCTACACCTTC. It yields the protein CASSQGALAGYGYTF.

J is TRBJ2-1 and V is TRBV4-1; the match to TRBD2 covers 7 bases. The V and J ends lost 1 base and 9 bases, in that order; junction bases with no gene match: 9. CDR1 and CDR2 (germline): MGHRA, YSYEKL. This CDR3 spans 15 amino acids. CDR3 DNA sequence: TGCGCCAGCAGCCAAGTCTGGGCGGGGGTTGGTGAGCAGTTCTTC. Amino acids: CASSQVWAGVGEQFF.

Here the CDR3 DNA reads TGTGCCAGCAGCGCCCCACAGGGGGGGAGGCTTCCCACTGAAGCTTTCTTT. It yields the protein CASSAPQGGRLPTEAFF. The J gene is TRBJ1-1, the V gene TRBV5-4; TRBD1 matches at 8 bases. The V segment lost 4 bases and the J segment 4 bases; nucleotides outside the gene matches: 15. The CDR3 length is 17 residues. Germline assignment: CDR1 SGHNT and CDR2 YYREEE (reference sequence).

The chain combines TRBV7-8 with TRBJ2-7; TRBD1 might be the D (6 bases). The CDR3 totals 16 residues. The V end lost 1 base, the J end lost 1 base, and 14 bases lay between the germline ends. The V gene's germline CDR1 is SGHVS and CDR2 FQNEAQ. This chain's CDR3 is CASSLDGQFQSYEQYF. The CDR3, as DNA: TGTGCCAGCAGCTTAGACGGACAGTTTCAGTCCTACGAGCAGTACTTC.

V is TRBV15 and J is TRBJ2-5; 7 bases agree with TRBD1. Germline V gene sequence: CDR1 LNHNV, CDR2 YYDKDF (reference sequence). This CDR3 region has 17 residues. The J segment lost 1 base and the V segment lost 3 bases, leaving 11 bases of the junction unmatched. CDR3 DNA: TGTGCCACCAGCAGTCAGAGGGGGCCTCGGATCCAAGAGACCCAGTACTTC. Translation gives CATSSQRGPRIQETQYF.

The rearrangement uses TRBV19 and TRBJ1-2; no clear D. The CDR3 covers 11 residues. With 5 bases removed from V and 5 bases from J, the gap between germline ends came to 6 bases. Germline assignment: CDR1 LNHDA and CDR2 SQIVND (reference sequence). CDR3 sequence reads: CASSSLYGYTF. Written as DNA, the CDR3 is TGTGCCAGTAGTTCTTTATATGGCTACACCTTC.

The rearrangement uses TRBV27 and TRBJ2-1, with 13 bases matching TRBD2. The V gene end was trimmed by 5 bases and the J gene end by 10 bases; junction bases not matched to a gene: 11. CDR3 length: 16 amino acids. Germline loops: CDR1 MNHEY, CDR2 SMNVEV (reference sequence). The chain's CDR3 is CASSMGLAGILREQFF. CDR3 DNA: TGTGCCAGCAGTATGGGACTAGCGGGGATCCTGAGGGAGCAGTTCTTC.

The rearrangement uses TRBV27 and TRBJ1-3, with TRBD1 matching over 9 bases. The germline CDR1 and CDR2 sequences are MNHEY and SMNVEV (reference sequence). The ends lost 2 bases at V and 4 bases at J; junction bases unmatched: 12. The CDR3 covers 18 residues. This CDR3 reads CASSLADPSGTGGNTIYF. The CDR3, as DNA: TGTGCCAGCAGTTTAGCCGACCCCTCAGGGACAGGGGGAAACACCATATATTTT.